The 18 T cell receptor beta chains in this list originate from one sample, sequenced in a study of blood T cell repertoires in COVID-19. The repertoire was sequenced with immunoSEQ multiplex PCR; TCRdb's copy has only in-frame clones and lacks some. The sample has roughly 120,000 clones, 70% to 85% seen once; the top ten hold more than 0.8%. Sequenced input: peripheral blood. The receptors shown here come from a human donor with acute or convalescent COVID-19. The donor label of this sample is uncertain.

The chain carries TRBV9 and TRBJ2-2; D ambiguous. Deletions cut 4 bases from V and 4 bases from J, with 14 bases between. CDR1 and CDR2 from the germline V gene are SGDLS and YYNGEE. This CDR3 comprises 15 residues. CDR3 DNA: TGTGCCAGCAGCCCCACGCGACTTGGCACCGGGGAGCTGTTTTTT. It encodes CASSPTRLGTGELFF. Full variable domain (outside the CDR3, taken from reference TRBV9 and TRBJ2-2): DSGVTQTPKHLITATGQRVTLRCSPRSGDLSVYWYQQSLDQGLQFLIQYYNGEERAKGNILERFSAQQFPDLHSELNLSSLELGDSALYFCASSPTRLGTGELFFGEGSRLTVL.

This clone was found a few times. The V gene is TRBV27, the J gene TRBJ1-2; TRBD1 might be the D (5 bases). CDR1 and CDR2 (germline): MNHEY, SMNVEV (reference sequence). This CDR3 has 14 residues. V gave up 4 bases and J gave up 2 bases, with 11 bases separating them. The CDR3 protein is CASSSPGLNYGYTF. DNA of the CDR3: TGTGCCAGCAGTTCCCCAGGGTTAAACTATGGCTACACCTTC.

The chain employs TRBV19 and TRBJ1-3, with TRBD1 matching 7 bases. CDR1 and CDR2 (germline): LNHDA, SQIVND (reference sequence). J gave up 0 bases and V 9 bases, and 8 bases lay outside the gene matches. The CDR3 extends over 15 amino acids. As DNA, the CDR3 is TGTGCCAGCCAGGCCAGGGGGAGCTCTGGAAACACCATATATTTT. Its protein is CASQARGSSGNTIYF.

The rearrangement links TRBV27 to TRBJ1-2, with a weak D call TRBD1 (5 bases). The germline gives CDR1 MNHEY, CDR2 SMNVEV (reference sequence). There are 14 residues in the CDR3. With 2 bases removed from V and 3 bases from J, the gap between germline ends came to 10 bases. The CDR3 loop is CASSLGGTDYGYTF. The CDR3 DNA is TGTGCCAGCAGTTTAGGCGGGACGGACTATGGCTACACCTTC.

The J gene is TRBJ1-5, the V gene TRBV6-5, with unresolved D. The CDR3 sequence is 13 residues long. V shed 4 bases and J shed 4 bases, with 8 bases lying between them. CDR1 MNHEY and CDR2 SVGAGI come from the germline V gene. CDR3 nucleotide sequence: TGTGCCAGCAGTTTCACGGAGAATCAGCCCCAGCATTTT. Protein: CASSFTENQPQHF.

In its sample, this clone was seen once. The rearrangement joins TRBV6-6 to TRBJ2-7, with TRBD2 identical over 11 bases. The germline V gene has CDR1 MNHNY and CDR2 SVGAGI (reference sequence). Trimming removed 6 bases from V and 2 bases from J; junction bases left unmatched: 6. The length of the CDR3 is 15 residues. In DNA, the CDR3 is TGTGCCAGCAGCCTACTAGCGGGGGACCCCTACGAGCAGTACGTC. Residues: CASSLLAGDPYEQYV.

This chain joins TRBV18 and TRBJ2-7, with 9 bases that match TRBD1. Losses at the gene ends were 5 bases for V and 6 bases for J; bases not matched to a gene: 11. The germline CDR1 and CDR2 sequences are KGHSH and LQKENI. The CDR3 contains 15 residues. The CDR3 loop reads CASSGNRGLIGEQYF. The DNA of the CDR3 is TGTGCCAGCTCAGGCAACAGGGGGCTGATAGGCGAGCAGTACTTC.

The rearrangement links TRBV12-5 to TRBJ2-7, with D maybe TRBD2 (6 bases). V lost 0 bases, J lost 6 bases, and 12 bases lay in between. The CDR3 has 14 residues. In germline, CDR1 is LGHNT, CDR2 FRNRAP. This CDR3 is CASGLVRGGSEQYV. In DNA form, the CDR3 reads TGTGCTAGTGGTTTGGTACGTGGGGGGTCCGAGCAGTACGTC.

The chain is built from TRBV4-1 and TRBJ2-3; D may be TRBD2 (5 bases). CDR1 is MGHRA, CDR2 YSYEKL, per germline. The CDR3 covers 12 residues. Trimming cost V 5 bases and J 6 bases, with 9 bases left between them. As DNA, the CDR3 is TGCGCCAGCAGCGCTCCGGGGGATACGCAGTATTTT. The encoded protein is CASSAPGDTQYF.

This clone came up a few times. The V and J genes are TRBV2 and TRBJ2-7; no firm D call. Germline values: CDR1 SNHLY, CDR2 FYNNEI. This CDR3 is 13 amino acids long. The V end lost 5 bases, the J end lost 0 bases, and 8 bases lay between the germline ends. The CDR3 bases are TGTGCCAGCAGTTGGGCGATCTCCTACGAGCAGTACTTC. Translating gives CASSWAISYEQYF.

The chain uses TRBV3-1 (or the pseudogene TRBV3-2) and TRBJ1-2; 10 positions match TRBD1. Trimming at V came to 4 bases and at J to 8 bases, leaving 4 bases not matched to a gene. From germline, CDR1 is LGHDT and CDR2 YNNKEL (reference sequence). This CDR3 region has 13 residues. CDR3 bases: TGTGCCAGCAGCCTGGGACAGGGGCGAGGCTACACCTTC. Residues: CASSLGQGRGYTF.

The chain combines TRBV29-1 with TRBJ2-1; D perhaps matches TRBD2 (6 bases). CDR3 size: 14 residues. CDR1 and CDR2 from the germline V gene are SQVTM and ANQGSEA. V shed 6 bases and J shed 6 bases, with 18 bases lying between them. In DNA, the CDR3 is TGCAGCGTCGTTGCCGAGACAGCGGGCAATGAGCAGTTCTTC. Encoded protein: CSVVAETAGNEQFF.

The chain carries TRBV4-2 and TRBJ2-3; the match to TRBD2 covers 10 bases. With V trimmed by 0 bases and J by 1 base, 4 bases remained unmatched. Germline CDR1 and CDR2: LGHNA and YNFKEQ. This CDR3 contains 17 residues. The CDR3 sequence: CASSQDPLAGGTDTQYF. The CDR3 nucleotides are TGTGCCAGCAGCCAAGATCCCCTAGCGGGGGGCACAGATACGCAGTATTTT.

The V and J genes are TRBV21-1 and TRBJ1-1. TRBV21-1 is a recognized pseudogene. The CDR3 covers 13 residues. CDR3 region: CASGYGEGSEAFF. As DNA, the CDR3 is TGTGCCAGCGGATACGGTGAGGGTAGTGAAGCTTTCTTT.

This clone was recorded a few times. The CDR3: CASSPRTGNTEAFF. The CDR3 coding sequence is TGCGCCAGCAGCCCCCGGACAGGGAACACTGAAGCTTTCTTT. The V gene is TRBV5-1, the J gene TRBJ1-1; 7 bases are a match to TRBD1. CDR1 is SGHRS, CDR2 YFSETQ, per germline. The CDR3 is made up of 14 amino acids. V gave up 4 bases and J gave up 1 base; unmatched junction bases: 4.

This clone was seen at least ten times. Written as DNA, the CDR3 is TGTGCCAGCAGTGGCCCCGGACAGACTGGGGCCAACGTCCTGACTTTC. Encoded protein: CASSGPGQTGANVLTF. The chain recombines TRBV6-1 with TRBJ2-6; D perhaps matches TRBD1 (6 bases). Trimming pared 4 bases from V and 2 bases from J, leaving 12 bases between. Germline V gives CDR1 MNHNS, CDR2 SASEGT. The CDR3 is 16 residues long.

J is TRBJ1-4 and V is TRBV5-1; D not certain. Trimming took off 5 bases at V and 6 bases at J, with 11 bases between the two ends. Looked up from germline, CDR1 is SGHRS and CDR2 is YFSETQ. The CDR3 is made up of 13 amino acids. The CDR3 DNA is TGCGCCAGCAGACTCGGTGGTTATGAAAAACTGTTTTTT. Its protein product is CASRLGGYEKLFF.

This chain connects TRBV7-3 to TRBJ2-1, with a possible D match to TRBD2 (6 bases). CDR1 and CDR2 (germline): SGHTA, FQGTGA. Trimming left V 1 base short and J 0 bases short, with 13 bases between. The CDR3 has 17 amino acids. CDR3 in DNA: TGTGCCAGCAGCTTAAGCGGGACTGCAAGCTCCTACAATGAGCAGTTCTTC. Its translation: CASSLSGTASSYNEQFF.